The rows below give T cell receptor beta chains drawn from one sample of a study of cytomegalovirus exposure and HLA in healthy donors. Generated by immunoSEQ multiplex PCR, the TCRdb table keeps only in-frame clones and is missing some. In total, the table holds approximately 110,000 clones. Sequences were obtained from PBMCs. Source of these receptors: a man between 25 and 39 years old in good health and CMV-seronegative. Each CDR3 is given with its conserved first and last residue. Each record gives: V gene, J gene, D gene, CDR3 protein, CDR3 DNA. D genes are given only for firm matches.

TRBV28	TRBJ2-7	TRBD1	CASSSDRDLSSYEQYF	TGTGCCAGCAGTTCCGACAGGGATTTAAGCTCCTACGAGCAGTACTTC
TRBV4-1	TRBJ2-5	-	CASSQDPHQGLVETQYF	TGCGCCAGCAGCCAAGATCCACATCAGGGACTTGTAGAGACCCAATACTTC
TRBV5-1	TRBJ2-3	-	CASSLESIRTDTQYF	TGCGCCAGCAGCTTGGAATCCATCCGCACAGATACGCAGTATTTT
TRBV20-1	TRBJ1-5	-	CSARESLGQHF	TGCAGTGCTAGAGAAAGTCTCGGCCAGCATTTT
TRBV6-5	TRBJ1-4	-	CASSYSINSGEKLFF	TGTGCCAGCAGTTACTCGATTAATTCGGGGGAAAAACTGTTTTTT
TRBV21-1	TRBJ2-3	-	CASSKAREGTDTQYF	TGTGCCAGCAGCAAAGCTCGGGAGGGGACAGATACGCAGTATTTT
TRBV10-2	TRBJ1-5	-	CASSDWRAAPNQPQHF	TGCGCCAGCAGTGATTGGCGGGCAGCTCCCAATCAGCCCCAGCATTTT
TRBV6-1	TRBJ1-4	TRBD1	CASSRTGDEKLFF	TGTGCCAGCAGTAGGACAGGGGATGAAAAACTGTTTTTT
TRBV18	TRBJ2-2	TRBD1	CASSPLTGGVERPGELFF	TGTGCCAGCTCACCGTTGACAGGGGGCGTCGAGAGGCCCGGGGAGCTGTTTTTT
TRBV7-2	TRBJ1-2	-	CASRFQGLDYGYTF	TGTGCCAGCAGATTCCAGGGGCTCGACTATGGCTACACCTTC